The 25 T cell receptor beta chains given below trace back to one sample, sequenced in a study of T cell repertoires in ileal Crohn's disease. The assay was immunoSEQ multiplex PCR, and TCRdb's table has in-frame clones only and misses some. The sample includes 1,400 to 1,500 clones, around 80% seen only once; the top ten take about a third. Time point defined: neoterminal ileum biopsy at postoperative endoscopy, about 6 months after surgery. The specimen was ileal tissue. These receptors were obtained from an adult with Crohn's disease.

This clone has a single count. The chain recombines TRBV5-1 with TRBJ1-1; the D is unclear. The CDR3 is made up of 14 amino acids. Germline V gene lookup returns CDR1 SGHRS and CDR2 YFSETQ. V shed 5 bases and J shed 4 bases, with 15 bases lying between them. CDR3 bases: TGCGCCAGCAGGAAAGACACGGAGGGCACTGAAGCTTTCTTT. Translated, it gives CASRKDTEGTEAFF. The variable domain in full, completed from reference TRBV5-1 and TRBJ1-1, reads KAGVTQTPRYLIKTRGQQVTLSCSPISGHRSVSWYQQTPGQGLQFLFEYFSETQRNKGNFPGRFSGRQFSNSRSEMNVSTLELGDSALYLCASRKDTEGTEAFFGQGTRLTVV.

This clone was detected once. The chain recombines TRBV4-3 with TRBJ2-1; 8 bases line up with TRBD2. The CDR3 has 16 amino acids. After removal of 0 bases from V and 4 bases from J, the junction contained 5 bases not matched to a gene. Germline CDR1 reads LGHNA; CDR2 reads YSLEER. The DNA for the CDR3 is TGCGCCAGCAGCCAAGACGGAGCGGGGGCATACAATGAGCAGTTCTTC. Protein: CASSQDGAGAYNEQFF.

This sequence joins TRBV30 and TRBJ1-1; D gene ambiguous. With 4 bases removed from V and 3 bases from J, the gap between germline ends came to 12 bases. CDR1 is GTSNPN, CDR2 SVGIG, per germline (reference sequence). The CDR3 consists of 13 residues. This chain's CDR3 is CAWTFRSYTEAFF. CDR3 in DNA: TGTGCCTGGACTTTCAGGTCCTACACTGAAGCTTTCTTT.

This sequence joins TRBV2 and TRBJ2-3; 7 bases align to TRBD2. The CDR3 is 12 residues long. V lost 7 bases and J lost 8; bases outside the gene matches: 6. Germline CDR1 reads SNHLY; CDR2 reads FYNNEI. The CDR3 bases are TGTGCCAGCACCCCACTAGCGCGTACGCAGTATTTT. It specifies CASTPLARTQYF. Combining the CDR3 with reference TRBV2 and TRBJ2-3 gives the whole variable domain EPEVTQTPSHQVTQMGQEVILRCVPISNHLYFYWYRQILGQKVEFLVSFYNNEISEKSEIFDDQFSVERPDGSNFTLKIRSTKLEDSAMYFCASTPLARTQYFGPGTRLTVL.

V usage is TRBV7-9 and J usage is TRBJ1-2; D might be TRBD1 (5 bases). The CDR3 spans 16 residues. V was cut by 11 bases and J by 7 bases, with 29 bases left in between. The V gene's germline CDR1 is SEHNR and CDR2 FQNEAQ (reference sequence). CDR3 nucleotides: TGTGCCCTGCCTTGGGAAGGTGGGGAAGGGGAAAGTGGCTACACCTTC. Amino acids: CALPWEGGEGESGYTF.

The V call is TRBV4-1, the J call TRBJ2-1, with D perhaps TRBD1 (6 bases). The germline V gene encodes CDR1 MGHRA and CDR2 YSYEKL. V lost 4 bases and J 6 bases, leaving 16 bases between the germline ends. The CDR3 has 15 residues. CDR3: CASSRRGSTLNEQFF. CDR3 coding DNA: TGCGCCAGCAGCCGAAGGGGGTCTACCCTCAATGAGCAGTTCTTC.

This clone was seen a handful of times. V gene TRBV10-2 combines with J gene TRBJ1-5; 9 bases match TRBD1. The V gene end was trimmed by 5 bases and the J gene end by 7 bases; junction bases not matched to a gene: 6. The CDR3 loop spans 14 amino acids. The germline V gene encodes CDR1 WSHSY and CDR2 SAAADI. The CDR3 DNA sequence: TGCGCCAGCAGTTGGGACAGGGAGGGACAGCCCCAGCATTTT. It yields the protein CASSWDREGQPQHF.

This rearrangement joins TRBV25-1 to TRBJ1-1; D is possibly TRBD1 (5 bases). The CDR3 is 17 residues long. The germline gives CDR1 MGHDK, CDR2 SYGVNS. V was clipped by 3 bases and J by 0 bases, with 17 bases between them. CDR3 sequence (DNA): TGTGCCAGCAGTGAGTACGGGCACCGGGGGATGAACACTGAAGCTTTCTTT. This sequence encodes CASSEYGHRGMNTEAFF. The whole variable domain, filled in from reference TRBV25-1 and TRBJ1-1, reads EADIYQTPRYLVIGTGKKITLECSQTMGHDKMYWYQQDPGMELHLIHYSYGVNSTEKGDLSSESTVSRIRTEHFPLTLESARPSHTSQYLCASSEYGHRGMNTEAFFGQGTRLTVV.

This clone has only a few counts. The chain is built from TRBV11-2 and TRBJ2-7, with 9 bases lining up with TRBD2. The CDR3 runs to 15 residues. Germline CDR1 and CDR2: SGHAT and FQNNGV. V lost 4 bases and J lost 2; bases outside the gene matches: 6. CDR3 nucleotide sequence: TGTGCCAGCAGCTCCTTAGCGGGGGTGGCCTACGAGCAGTACTTC. Its protein product is CASSSLAGVAYEQYF.

The gene calls are TRBV6-5 and TRBJ1-1, with a tentative D call TRBD1 (5 bases). Per the germline V gene, CDR1 is MNHEY and CDR2 is SVGAGI. This CDR3 is 13 amino acids long. Trimming pared 0 bases from V and 5 bases from J, leaving 7 bases between. The DNA for the CDR3 is TGTGCCAGCAGTTACTCGAGACAGACTGAAGCTTTCTTT. Its protein is CASSYSRQTEAFF.

The CDR3 loop reads CASSLKRQGLPNQPQHF. The CDR3 bases are TGCGCCAGCAGCTTGAAGAGACAGGGCCTCCCCAATCAGCCCCAGCATTTT. This chain connects TRBV5-1 to TRBJ1-5; 7 nucleotides align to TRBD1. Looked up from germline, CDR1 is SGHRS and CDR2 is YFSETQ. The V gene end was trimmed by 1 base and the J gene end by 3 bases; junction bases not matched to a gene: 10. The CDR3 covers 17 residues. Using reference TRBV5-1 and TRBJ1-5 for the parts outside the CDR3, the full variable domain is KAGVTQTPRYLIKTRGQQVTLSCSPISGHRSVSWYQQTPGQGLQFLFEYFSETQRNKGNFPGRFSGRQFSNSRSEMNVSTLELGDSALYLCASSLKRQGLPNQPQHFGDGTRLSIL.

This chain links TRBV7-9 with TRBJ2-7; a possible D gene is TRBD1 (5 bases). The germline V gene encodes CDR1 SEHNR and CDR2 FQNEAQ (reference sequence). The CDR3 loop spans 13 amino acids. V lost 2 bases and J lost 1, with 6 bases in between. CDR3 in DNA: TGTGCCAGCAGCTTAAAGGGGTCCTACGAGCAGTACTTC. It yields the protein CASSLKGSYEQYF.

The rearrangement uses TRBV11-3 and TRBJ2-2, with TRBD1 matching 9 bases. V lost 5 bases and J lost 3; bases outside the gene matches: 7. This CDR3 spans 16 amino acids. Looked up from germline, CDR1 is SGHNT and CDR2 is YENEEA. CDR3 bases: TGTGCCAGCAGCCCGTCGACAGGGGGAGACACCGGGGAGCTGTTTTTT. The encoded protein is CASSPSTGGDTGELFF.

J is TRBJ2-3 and V is TRBV5-5; D is uncertain. This CDR3 comprises 14 residues. V lost 2 bases, J lost 0 bases, and 7 bases lay in between. Per the germline V gene, CDR1 is SGHKS and CDR2 is YYEKEE (reference sequence). For the CDR3, the DNA is TGTGCCAGCAGCTTTTCCCGGAGCACAGATACGCAGTATTTT. Encoded protein: CASSFSRSTDTQYF.

The CDR3 coding sequence is TGTGCCAGCAGTTCAGGACTCAGAGCTTTCTTT. Translating it yields CASSSGLRAFF. The rearrangement uses TRBV2 and TRBJ1-1, with D uncertain. Germline CDR1 is SNHLY and CDR2 is FYNNEI. The V gene lost 5 bases and the J gene lost 10 bases, with 11 bases spanning the gap. The CDR3 loop spans 11 amino acids.

V gene TRBV12-5 combines with J gene TRBJ2-7, with D perhaps TRBD1 (6 bases). This CDR3 spans 15 amino acids. Trimming took 4 bases from V and 4 from J, leaving 17 bases between them. Germline CDR1 LGHNT, CDR2 FRNRAP. The CDR3 bases are TGTGCTAGTGGTTCCGGCCCGGGACAAGGGTACGAGCAGTACTTC. It codes for CASGSGPGQGYEQYF.

V usage is TRBV9 and J usage is TRBJ2-7; maybe TRBD1 (6 bases). The germline V gene has CDR1 SGDLS and CDR2 YYNGEE. The CDR3 is 16 amino acids. Trimming cost V 1 base and J 4 bases, with 18 bases left between them. The CDR3 loop is CASSVSGTGYSYEQYF. In DNA, the CDR3 is TGTGCCAGCAGCGTATCGGGCACAGGGTACTCTTACGAGCAGTACTTC.

This chain joins TRBV4-3 and TRBJ2-3; 7 bases line up with TRBD1. This CDR3 comprises 15 residues. The J segment lost 2 bases and the V segment lost 2 bases, leaving 4 bases of the junction unmatched. Per the germline V gene, CDR1 is LGHNA and CDR2 is YSLEER. This CDR3 is CASSQTGENTDTQYF. CDR3 sequence (DNA): TGCGCCAGCAGCCAAACAGGGGAAAACACAGATACGCAGTATTTT.

The sample holds one count of this clone. The chain recombines TRBV7-3 with TRBJ1-1; D is possibly TRBD1 (6 bases). CDR1 and CDR2 (germline): SGHTA, FQGTGA. The CDR3 covers 15 residues. Between the trimmed V and J ends, which lost 5 bases and 1 base, there was a span of 14 bases. CDR3 DNA: TGTGCCAGCAGCGGAGGGGGGGGAACGAACACTGAAGCTTTCTTT. It codes for CASSGGGGTNTEAFF.

This chain joins TRBV7-2 and TRBJ2-7, with TRBD1 identical over 9 bases. Trimming removed 1 base from V and 3 bases from J; junction bases left unmatched: 7. The CDR3 length is 16 residues. The germline V gene has CDR1 SGHTA and CDR2 FQGNSA. The CDR3 loop reads CASSLGGGQGVYEQYF. The DNA of the CDR3 is TGTGCCAGCAGCTTAGGCGGGGGACAGGGTGTCTACGAGCAGTACTTC.

The chain recombines TRBV12-5 with TRBJ1-2; 9 positions match TRBD1. Trimming took 1 base from V and 6 from J; bases not matched to a gene: 9. The CDR3 runs to 16 residues. CDR1 is LGHNT and CDR2 is FRNRAP in the germline V gene. In DNA form, the CDR3 reads TGTGCTAGTGGTTTGGCACAGGGGGCGCCTAGGAATGGCTACACCTTC. It yields the protein CASGLAQGAPRNGYTF.

The rearrangement uses TRBV7-2 and TRBJ1-1; TRBD1 might be the D (5 bases). The CDR3 is made up of 14 amino acids. The V gene lost 4 bases and the J gene lost 11 bases, with 20 bases spanning the gap. Germline CDR1 reads SGHTA; CDR2 reads FQGNSA. The CDR3 DNA follows: TGTGCCAGCAGCTACCGGGACGGGGGTTTGGGCGCTTTCTTT. This gives the protein CASSYRDGGLGAFF. The full variable domain, its missing parts supplied by reference TRBV7-2 and TRBJ1-1, is GAGVSQSPSNKVTEKGKDVELRCDPISGHTALYWYRQSLGQGLEFLIYFQGNSAPDKSGLPSDRFSAERTGGSVSTLTIQRTQQEDSAVYLCASSYRDGGLGAFFGQGTRLTVV.

This clone was found once. This chain connects TRBV30 to TRBJ1-6; 7 bases fit TRBD1. Unmatched junction bases numbered 9, after V lost 3 bases and J lost 7 bases. This CDR3 region has 15 residues. From germline, CDR1 is GTSNPN and CDR2 SVGIG (reference sequence). This CDR3 reads CAWRPRGQFNSPLHF. The CDR3 DNA follows: TGTGCCTGGAGACCAAGGGGACAGTTCAATTCACCCCTCCACTTT.

The rearrangement links TRBV4-3 to TRBJ1-5, with TRBD1 identical over 8 bases. Germline CDR1 is LGHNA and CDR2 is YSLEER. J gave up 4 bases and V 0 bases, and 2 bases lay outside the gene matches. This CDR3 is 15 amino acids long. Written as DNA, the CDR3 is TGCGCCAGCAGCCAAGAGGGGACAGGTAATCAGCCCCAGCATTTT. Its translation is CASSQEGTGNQPQHF.

This clone showed up just a few times. The gene calls are TRBV7-9 and TRBJ2-7, with 8 bases lining up with TRBD2. CDR1 is SEHNR and CDR2 is FQNEAQ in the germline V gene (reference sequence). This CDR3 is built from 16 residues. The trim removed 3 bases at V and 4 bases at J, leaving 11 bases unmatched. The chain's CDR3 is CASSFHRGGLSYEQYF. CDR3 in DNA: TGTGCCAGCAGCTTCCATCGGGGGGGCCTGTCGTACGAGCAGTACTTC.